Presented here are 8 T cell receptor beta chains from one specimen sequenced in a study of T cell repertoires in cytomegalovirus infection. TCRdb processed the reads anew with MiXCR; each CDR3 protein has one entry. There are under 600,000 distinct CDR3 sequences in the sample; 16% occur only once, and 20% to 30% lies in the top ten. The source material was CD8+ T cells from PBMCs. Every receptor here comes from a human donor in good health (CMV status not recorded). Some clones in this sample may be carry-over from other donors' samples.

This clonotype was picked up a small number of times. The genes are TRBV6-2 or TRBV6-3 and TRBJ1-2, with 8 bases that match TRBD1. From germline, CDR1 is MNHEY and CDR2 SVGEGT. This CDR3 region has 13 residues. With 4 bases clipped from V and 6 bases from J, the junction kept 4 bases outside the gene matches. The CDR3 loop is CASSWTGLHGYTF. Written as DNA, the CDR3 is TGTGCCAGCAGTTGGACAGGGCTTCATGGCTACACCTTC.

This clonotype has a count of ten or more. J is TRBJ1-5 and V is TRBV7-9, with no clear D. This CDR3 contains 15 residues. V was pared by 1 base and J by 4 bases, with 11 bases between. Looked up from germline, CDR1 is SEHNR and CDR2 is FQNEAQ (reference sequence). The CDR3 coding sequence is TGTGCCAGCAGCTTAGGGACCGGGAAAAATCAGCCCCAGCATTTT. Translation: CASSLGTGKNQPQHF.

This clonotype was counted many times. V and J are TRBV2 and TRBJ2-5; the match to TRBD1 covers 8 bases. Trimming cost V 6 bases and J 1 base; bases outside gene matches: 25. The CDR3 loop spans 21 amino acids. Germline V gene data show CDR1 as SNHLY and CDR2 as FYNNEI. CDR3 in amino acids: CASRSLGQQIAGGVSQETQYF. In nucleotides, the CDR3 is TGTGCCAGCAGATCGTTAGGCCAGCAGATCGCAGGGGGCGTTAGCCAAGAGACCCAGTACTTC.

The chain uses TRBV2 and TRBJ2-7; D not certain. The germline V and J ends were trimmed by 4 bases and 1 base, with 14 bases remaining between them. Germline values: CDR1 SNHLY, CDR2 FYNNEI. The CDR3 totals 15 residues. The CDR3 sequence: CASSGVLTPSYEQYF. CDR3 sequence (DNA): TGTGCCAGCAGTGGAGTCCTCACTCCTTCCTACGAGCAGTACTTC.

The J gene is TRBJ1-6, the V gene TRBV6-2 or TRBV6-3, with no clear D. Germline-derived CDR1 and CDR2 are MNHEY and SVGEGT. The V and J ends lost 6 bases and 9 bases respectively, with 15 bases between them. This CDR3 is 14 amino acids long. As DNA, the CDR3 is TGTGCCAGCAGCCGAAGGAGAACCGTTTCACCCCTCCACTTT. Protein sequence: CASSRRRTVSPLHF.

The table lists this clonotype with a few counts. CDR3 DNA: TGTGCCAGCAGCCAGCAAGAGGGCCGGCCCTACAATGAGCAGTTCTTC. It codes for CASSQQEGRPYNEQFF. The chain employs TRBV4-2 and TRBJ2-1; D perhaps matches TRBD2 (5 bases). The CDR3 sequence is 16 residues long. Germline CDR1 is LGHNA and CDR2 is YNFKEQ. V lost 3 bases and J 2 bases, leaving 14 bases between the germline ends.

The chain has TRBV19 and TRBJ2-5; D perhaps matches TRBD2 (5 bases). V lost 7 bases and J lost 3, with 12 bases in between. The germline V gene has CDR1 LNHDA and CDR2 SQIVND (reference sequence). The CDR3 length is 13 residues. The CDR3 DNA is TGTGCCAGTATTCCGGACGGGGAAGAGACCCAGTACTTC. It codes for CASIPDGEETQYF.

This clonotype has a count of ten or more. The chain joins TRBV5-4 to TRBJ2-3, with 11 bases identical to TRBD2. Germline loops: CDR1 SGHNT, CDR2 YYREEE (reference sequence). Germline trimming cut 0 bases from V and 2 bases from J; bases unmatched to any gene: 8. CDR3 size: 18 residues. The CDR3 coding sequence is TGTGCCAGCAGCTTGGAGCTAGCGGGGGGCGACCCCACAGATACGCAGTATTTT. Its protein product is CASSLELAGGDPTDTQYF.